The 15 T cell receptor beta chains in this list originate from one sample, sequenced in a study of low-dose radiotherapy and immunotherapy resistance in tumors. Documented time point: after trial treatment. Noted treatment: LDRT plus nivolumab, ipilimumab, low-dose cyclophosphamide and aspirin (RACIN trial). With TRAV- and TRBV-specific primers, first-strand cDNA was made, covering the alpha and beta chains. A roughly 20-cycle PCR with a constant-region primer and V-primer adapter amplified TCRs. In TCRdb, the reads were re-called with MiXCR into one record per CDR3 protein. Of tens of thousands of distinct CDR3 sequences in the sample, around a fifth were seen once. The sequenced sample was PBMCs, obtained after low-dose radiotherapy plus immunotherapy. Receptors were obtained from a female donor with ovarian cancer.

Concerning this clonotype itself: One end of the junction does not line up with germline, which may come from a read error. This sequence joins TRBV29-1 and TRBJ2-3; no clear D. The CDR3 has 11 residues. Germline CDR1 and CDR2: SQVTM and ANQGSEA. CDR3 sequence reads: CSVEGMDTQYF. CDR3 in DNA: TGCAGCGTGGAAGGGATGGATACGCAGTATTTT.

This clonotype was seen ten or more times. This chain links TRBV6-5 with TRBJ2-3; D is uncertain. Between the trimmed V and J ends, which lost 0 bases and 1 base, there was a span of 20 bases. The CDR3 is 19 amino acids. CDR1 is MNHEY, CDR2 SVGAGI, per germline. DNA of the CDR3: TGTGCCAGCAGTTACTCAAGCAGACACGCGATTTGGGGCACAGATACGCAGTATTTT. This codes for CASSYSSRHAIWGTDTQYF.

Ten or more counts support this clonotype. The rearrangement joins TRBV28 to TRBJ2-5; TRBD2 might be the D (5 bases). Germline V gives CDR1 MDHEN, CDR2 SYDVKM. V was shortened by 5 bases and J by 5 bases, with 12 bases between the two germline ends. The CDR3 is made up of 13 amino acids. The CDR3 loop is CASSPSGSETQYF. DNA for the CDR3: TGTGCCAGCAGTCCCAGCGGCTCCGAGACCCAGTACTTC. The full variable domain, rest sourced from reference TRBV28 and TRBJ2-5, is DVKVTQSSRYLVKRTGEKVFLECVQDMDHENMFWYRQDPGLGLRLIYFSYDVKMKEKGDIPEGYSVSREKKERFSLILESASTNQTSMYLCASSPSGSETQYFGPGTRLLVL.

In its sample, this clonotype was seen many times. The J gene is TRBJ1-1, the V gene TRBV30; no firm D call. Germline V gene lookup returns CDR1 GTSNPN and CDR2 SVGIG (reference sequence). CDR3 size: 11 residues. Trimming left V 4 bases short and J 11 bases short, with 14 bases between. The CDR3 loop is CAWTQFLAAFF. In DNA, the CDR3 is TGTGCCTGGACCCAATTCTTGGCGGCTTTCTTT.

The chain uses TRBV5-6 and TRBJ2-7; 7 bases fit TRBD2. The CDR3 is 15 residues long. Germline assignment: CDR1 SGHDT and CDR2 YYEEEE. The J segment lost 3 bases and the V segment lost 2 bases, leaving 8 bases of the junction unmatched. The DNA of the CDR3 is TGTGCCAGCAGCTTTTCGGGAGGTGGGGTCTACGAGCAGTACTTC. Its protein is CASSFSGGGVYEQYF.

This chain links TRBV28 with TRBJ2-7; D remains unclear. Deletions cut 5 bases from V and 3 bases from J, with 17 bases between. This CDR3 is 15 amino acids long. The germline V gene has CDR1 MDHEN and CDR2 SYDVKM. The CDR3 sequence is CASSRTELVFYEQYF. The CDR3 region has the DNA TGTGCCAGCAGTAGGACGGAGCTAGTATTCTACGAGCAGTACTTC. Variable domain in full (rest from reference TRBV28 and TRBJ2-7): DVKVTQSSRYLVKRTGEKVFLECVQDMDHENMFWYRQDPGLGLRLIYFSYDVKMKEKGDIPEGYSVSREKKERFSLILESASTNQTSMYLCASSRTELVFYEQYFGPGTRLTVT.

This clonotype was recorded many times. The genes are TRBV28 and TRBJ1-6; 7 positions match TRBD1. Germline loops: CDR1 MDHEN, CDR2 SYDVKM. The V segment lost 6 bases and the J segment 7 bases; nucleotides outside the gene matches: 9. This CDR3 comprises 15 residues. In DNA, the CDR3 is TGTGCCAGCAGCCCACAGGGGAAGAAGAATTCACCCCTCCACTTT. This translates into CASSPQGKKNSPLHF.

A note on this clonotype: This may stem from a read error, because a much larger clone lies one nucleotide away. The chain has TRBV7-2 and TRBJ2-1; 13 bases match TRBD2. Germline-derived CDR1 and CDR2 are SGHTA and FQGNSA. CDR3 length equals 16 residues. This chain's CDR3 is CVSSTGTSGVYNEQFF. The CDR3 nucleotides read TGTGTCAGCAGCACGGGGACTAGCGGGGTCTACAATGAGCAGTTCTTC.

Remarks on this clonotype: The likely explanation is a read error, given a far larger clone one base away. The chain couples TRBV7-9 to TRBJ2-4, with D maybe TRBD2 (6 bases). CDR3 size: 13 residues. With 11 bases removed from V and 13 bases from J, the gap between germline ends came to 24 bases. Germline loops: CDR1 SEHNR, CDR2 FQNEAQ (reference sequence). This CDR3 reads CAGRRGGENEQYF. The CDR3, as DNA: TGTGCCGGGCGAAGGGGAGGTGAAAATGAGCAGTACTTC.

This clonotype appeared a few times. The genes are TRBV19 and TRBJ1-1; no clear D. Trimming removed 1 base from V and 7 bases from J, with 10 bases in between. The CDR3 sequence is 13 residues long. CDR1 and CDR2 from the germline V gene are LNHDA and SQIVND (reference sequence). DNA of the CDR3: TGTGCCAGTAGTATAGTGTTGGAATTTGAAGCTTTCTTT. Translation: CASSIVLEFEAFF.

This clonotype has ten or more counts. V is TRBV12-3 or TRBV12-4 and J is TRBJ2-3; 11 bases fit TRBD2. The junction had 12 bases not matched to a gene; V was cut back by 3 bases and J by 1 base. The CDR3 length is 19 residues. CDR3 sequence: CASSFRLGLADYGTDTQYF. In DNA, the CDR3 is TGTGCCAGCAGTTTTCGTCTGGGACTAGCGGATTATGGCACAGATACGCAGTATTTT.

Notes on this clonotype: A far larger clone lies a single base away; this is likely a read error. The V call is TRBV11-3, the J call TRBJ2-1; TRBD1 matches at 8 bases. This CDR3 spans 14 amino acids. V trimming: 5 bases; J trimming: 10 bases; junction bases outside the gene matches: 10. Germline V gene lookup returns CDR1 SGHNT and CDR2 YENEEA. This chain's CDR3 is CASSPGQGGYEQFF. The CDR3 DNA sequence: TGTGCCAGCAGCCCCGGACAGGGTGGCTACGAGCAGTTCTTC.

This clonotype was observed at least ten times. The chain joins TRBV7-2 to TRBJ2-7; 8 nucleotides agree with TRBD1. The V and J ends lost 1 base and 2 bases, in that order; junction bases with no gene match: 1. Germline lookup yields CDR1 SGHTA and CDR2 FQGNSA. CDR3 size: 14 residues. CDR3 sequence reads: CASSLVQGAYEQYF. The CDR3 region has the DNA TGTGCCAGCAGCTTAGTACAGGGGGCCTACGAGCAGTACTTC.

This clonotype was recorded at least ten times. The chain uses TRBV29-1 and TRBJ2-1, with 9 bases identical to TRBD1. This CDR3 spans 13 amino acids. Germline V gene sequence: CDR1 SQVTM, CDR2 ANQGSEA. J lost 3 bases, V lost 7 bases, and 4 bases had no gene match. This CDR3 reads CSEATGGYNEQFF. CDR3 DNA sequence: TGCAGCGAGGCGACAGGGGGCTACAATGAGCAGTTCTTC.

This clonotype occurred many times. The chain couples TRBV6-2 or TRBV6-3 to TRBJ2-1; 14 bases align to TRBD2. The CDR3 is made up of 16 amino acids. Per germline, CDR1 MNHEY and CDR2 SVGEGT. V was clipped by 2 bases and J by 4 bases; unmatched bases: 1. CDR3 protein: CASSYRLAGGYNEQFF. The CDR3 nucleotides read TGTGCCAGCAGTTACCGACTAGCGGGAGGGTACAATGAGCAGTTCTTC.